One TCR beta chain is described in this entry. This record comes from a study of blood T cell repertoires in COVID-19. The protocol was immunoSEQ multiplex PCR, while the TCRdb copy is restricted to in-frame clones and leaves out a portion. The sample lists roughly 14,000 clones, 75% to 90% occurring once. V lost 1 base and J lost 6; bases outside the gene matches: 7. The CDR3 spans 15 residues. The germline gives CDR1 SGHVS, CDR2 FQNEAQ. The sequenced sample was peripheral blood. This clonotype originated in a middle-aged man with active COVID-19. This sequence joins TRBV7-8 and TRBJ2-7; 9 bases agree with TRBD2. CDR3 sequence: CASSLGPSGISEQYF. CDR3 in DNA: TGTGCCAGCAGCTTAGGTCCTAGCGGGATCAGCGAGCAGTACTTC.